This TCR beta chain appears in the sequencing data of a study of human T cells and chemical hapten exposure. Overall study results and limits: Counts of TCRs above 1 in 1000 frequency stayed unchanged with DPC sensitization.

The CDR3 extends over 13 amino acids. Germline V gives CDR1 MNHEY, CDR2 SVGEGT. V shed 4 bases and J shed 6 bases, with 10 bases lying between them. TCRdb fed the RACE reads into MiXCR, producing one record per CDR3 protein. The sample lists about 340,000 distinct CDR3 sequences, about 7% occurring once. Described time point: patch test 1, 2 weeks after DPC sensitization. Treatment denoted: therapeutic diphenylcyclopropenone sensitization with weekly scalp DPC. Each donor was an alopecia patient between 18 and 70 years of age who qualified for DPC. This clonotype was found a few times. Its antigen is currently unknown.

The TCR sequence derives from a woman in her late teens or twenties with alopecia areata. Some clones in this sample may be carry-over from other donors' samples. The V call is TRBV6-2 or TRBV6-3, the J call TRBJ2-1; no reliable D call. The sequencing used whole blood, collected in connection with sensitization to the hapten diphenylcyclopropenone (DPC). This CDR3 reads CASSFRGRNEQFF. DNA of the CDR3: TGTGCCAGCAGTTTCCGTGGCCGCAATGAGCAGTTCTTC.